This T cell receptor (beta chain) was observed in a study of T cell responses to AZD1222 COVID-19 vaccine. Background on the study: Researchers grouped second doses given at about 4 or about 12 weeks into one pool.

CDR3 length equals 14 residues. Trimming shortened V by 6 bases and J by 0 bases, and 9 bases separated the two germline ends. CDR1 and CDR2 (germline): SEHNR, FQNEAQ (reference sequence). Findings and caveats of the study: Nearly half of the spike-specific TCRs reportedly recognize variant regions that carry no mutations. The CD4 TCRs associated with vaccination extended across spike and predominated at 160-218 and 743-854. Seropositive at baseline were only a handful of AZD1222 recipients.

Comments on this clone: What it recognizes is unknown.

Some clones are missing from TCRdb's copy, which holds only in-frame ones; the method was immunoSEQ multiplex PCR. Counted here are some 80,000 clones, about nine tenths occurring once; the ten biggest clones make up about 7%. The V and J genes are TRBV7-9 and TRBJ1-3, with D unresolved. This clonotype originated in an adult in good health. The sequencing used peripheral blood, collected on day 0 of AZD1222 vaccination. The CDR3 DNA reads TGTGCCAGCAGGGCGGGATTCTCTGGAAACACCATATATTTT. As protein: CASRAGFSGNTIYF.